This TCR beta chain was obtained from a study of cytomegalovirus exposure and HLA in healthy donors. Study overall: Around 89 million unique TCRs from HLA-typed donors made up an early data release.

CDR1 and CDR2 from the germline V gene are GTSNPN and SVGIG (reference sequence). V dropped 1 base and J dropped 0 bases, with 10 bases sitting between them. The CDR3 runs to 15 residues. PCR amplification relied on 60 Vbeta primers (plus 13 Jbeta primers). Sequenced by immunoSEQ multiplex PCR; TCRdb stores in-frame clones only, minus some. This table has roughly 200,000 clones, roughly 80% appearing once. Concerning this clone: Its target is not known.

Overall study findings and caveats: In presence/absence analyses, roughly uniform sequencing depth across donors was assumed. It was approximately 150 TCR beta chains that were listed as cytomegalovirus-associated. In vitro, three CMV-associated chains proved specific for CMV antigens.

V usage is TRBV30 and J usage is TRBJ1-3; no definite D call. This sequence was found in a man aged 45-65 years in good health and CMV-seronegative. Sequencing was done on a sample of PBMCs. CDR3 amino acids: CAWSADLYSGNTIYF. DNA of the CDR3: TGTGCCTGGAGTGCGGACTTATACTCTGGAAACACCATATATTTT.